This passage covers 10 T cell receptor beta chains from one sample sequenced in a study of cytomegalovirus exposure and HLA in healthy donors. The PCR made use of 60 Vbeta and 13 Jbeta primers. TCRdb's table, derived via immunoSEQ multiplex PCR, lists solely in-frame clones and lacks some. The sample contains 55,000 to 70,000 clones, approximately 70% of which appear only once. The specimen was PBMCs. All receptors derive from a woman aged 55-69 years in good health and CMV-seropositive.

This clone was recorded once. V gene TRBV7-9 combines with J gene TRBJ1-4; the D is unclear. The V end lost 7 bases, the J end lost 8 bases, and 14 bases lay between the germline ends. The CDR3 is made up of 13 amino acids. Germline-derived CDR1 and CDR2 are SEHNR and FQNEAQ (reference sequence). The CDR3 loop is CASTEGGREKLFF. The CDR3 DNA is TGTGCCAGCACCGAAGGAGGGCGGGAAAAACTGTTTTTT.

This clone came up a few times. The rearrangement uses TRBV29-1 and TRBJ2-1; D not certain. This CDR3 has 12 residues. Trimming took off 5 bases at V and 11 bases at J, with 16 bases between the two ends. Germline CDR1 is SQVTM and CDR2 is ANQGSEA. CDR3 sequence (DNA): TGCAGCGTTACAGAGAACAGTTTGAAGCAGTTCTTC. This encodes CSVTENSLKQFF.

This chain uses TRBV9 with TRBJ2-6; D unresolved. CDR1 and CDR2 (germline): SGDLS, YYNGEE. With 1 base removed from V and 1 base from J, the gap between germline ends came to 3 bases. This CDR3 spans 14 amino acids. CDR3 sequence (DNA): TGTGCCAGCAGCGTACTATCTGGGGCCAACGTCCTGACTTTC. It specifies CASSVLSGANVLTF.

J is TRBJ2-7 and V is TRBV27; D is unresolved. The ends were cut back, 11 bases at V and 5 bases at J, with 7 bases in the middle. The germline CDR1 and CDR2 sequences are MNHEY and SMNVEV (reference sequence). The CDR3 consists of 9 residues. The DNA of the CDR3 is TGTGCCCCTCAGGACGAGCAGTACTTC. Translation gives CAPQDEQYF.

The gene calls are TRBV5-6 and TRBJ1-1; 7 bases agree with TRBD1. The V gene's germline CDR1 is SGHDT and CDR2 YYEEEE. Trimming took 5 bases from V and 11 from J; bases not matched to a gene: 15. This CDR3 region has 14 residues. CDR3 bases: TGTGCCAGCAGTTTTACAGGGGTTTCTGACCACGCTTTCTTT. This codes for CASSFTGVSDHAFF. The entire variable domain, with the rest obtained from reference TRBV5-6 and TRBJ1-1, is as follows: DAGVTQSPTHLIKTRGQQVTLRCSPKSGHDTVSWYQQALGQGPQFIFQYYEEEERQRGNFPDRFSGHQFPNYSSELNVNALLLGDSALYLCASSFTGVSDHAFFGQGTRLTVV.

The V call is TRBV19, the J call TRBJ1-3; D not certain. Germline V CDR1 and CDR2: LNHDA, SQIVND (reference sequence). The CDR3 is 18 amino acids. V was pared by 3 bases and J by 0 bases, with 18 bases between. The CDR3 reads CASSMRGGKRSSGNTIYF. The CDR3 region has the DNA TGTGCCAGTAGTATGCGGGGTGGAAAGCGGAGCTCTGGAAACACCATATATTTT.

The rearrangement uses TRBV7-4 and TRBJ2-3, with 7 nucleotides matching TRBD2. Germline lookup yields CDR1 SGHVT and CDR2 SQSDAQ. The CDR3 has 16 amino acids. The ends lost 10 bases at V and 0 bases at J; junction bases unmatched: 13. The CDR3 DNA is TGTGCCACCCCGGAGGGGTGGGGGGGGAGCACAGATACGCAGTATTTT. As protein: CATPEGWGGSTDTQYF.

The J gene is TRBJ2-5, the V gene TRBV2, with 9 bases aligning to TRBD2. Germline-derived CDR1 and CDR2 are SNHLY and FYNNEI. V lost 6 bases and J lost 2; bases outside the gene matches: 4. This CDR3 is built from 14 residues. For the CDR3, the DNA is TGTGCCAGCAGCCGACTAGCGGCACAAGAGACCCAGTACTTC. Its protein is CASSRLAAQETQYF.

This sequence joins TRBV18 and TRBJ2-6; maybe TRBD2 (6 bases). Germline V gives CDR1 KGHSH, CDR2 LQKENI. The CDR3 covers 21 residues. The ends were cut back, 3 bases at V and 3 bases at J, with 27 bases in the middle. This CDR3 reads CASSPAVRGFLDPVGANVLTF. CDR3 nucleotide sequence: TGTGCCAGCTCACCGGCGGTCCGGGGGTTTTTGGATCCGGTTGGGGCCAACGTCCTGACTTTC.

This chain connects TRBV6-5 to TRBJ2-7; 10 nucleotides match TRBD2. The CDR3 spans 14 residues. CDR1 MNHEY and CDR2 SVGAGI come from the germline V gene. V shed 7 bases, J shed 0 bases, and the junction held 3 bases outside the gene matches. The CDR3 region has the DNA TGTGCCAGCAAGTGGACTAGCGGCTCCTACGAGCAGTACTTC. The encoded protein is CASKWTSGSYEQYF.